Listed here are 30 T cell receptor beta chains from one sample, sequenced in a study of T cell changes during pregnancy in multiple sclerosis. Data came from immunoSEQ multiplex PCR; TCRdb stores just in-frame clones and leaves some out. The profile shows about 100,000 clones, about nine tenths of them singletons. The specimen was peripheral blood, collected after pregnancy. The receptors were sampled from a female donor with multiple sclerosis, enrolled in a pregnancy study.

The gene calls are TRBV6-1 and TRBJ1-5; 9 bases agree with TRBD1. Germline CDR1 and CDR2: MNHNS and SASEGT. V lost 4 bases to trimming and J lost 4 bases; unmatched junction nucleotides: 5. This CDR3 comprises 15 residues. CDR3 amino acids: CASSVGQGGNQPQHF. For the CDR3, the DNA is TGTGCCAGCAGTGTGGGACAGGGTGGTAATCAGCCCCAGCATTTT.

V is TRBV7-3 and J is TRBJ2-7; D is possibly TRBD1 (5 bases). The CDR3 has 13 residues. Germline V gene data show CDR1 as SGHTA and CDR2 as FQGTGA. V dropped 1 base and J dropped 5 bases, with 9 bases sitting between them. Here the CDR3 reads CASSLNAGNEQYF. The CDR3 DNA sequence: TGTGCCAGCAGCTTAAATGCAGGGAACGAGCAGTACTTC.

This rearrangement joins TRBV4-3 to TRBJ2-3, with D hard to call. Germline CDR1 is LGHNA and CDR2 is YSLEER. This CDR3 region has 15 residues. The V and J ends lost 1 base and 2 bases respectively, with 10 bases between them. The chain's CDR3 is CASSQVDRVTDTQYF. CDR3 nucleotide sequence: TGCGCCAGCAGCCAAGTTGATAGAGTCACAGATACGCAGTATTTT.

The chain uses TRBV11-1 and TRBJ2-5; 10 positions agree with TRBD2. Unmatched junction bases numbered 5, after V lost 3 bases and J lost 1 base. This CDR3 is 16 amino acids long. Germline V gene data show CDR1 as SGHAT and CDR2 as FQDESV (reference sequence). In DNA form, the CDR3 reads TGTGCCAGCAGCTTCGCTAGCGGGAGACCCCAAGAGACCCAGTACTTC. Protein: CASSFASGRPQETQYF.

This clone was detected once. CDR3 protein: CASSAATGGNTEAFF. The CDR3 DNA reads TGTGCCAGCAGCGCGGCGACAGGGGGCAACACTGAAGCTTTCTTT. The V gene is TRBV9, the J gene TRBJ1-1; 10 nucleotides align to TRBD1. The CDR3 has 15 amino acids. Germline V lookup: CDR1 SGDLS, CDR2 YYNGEE. With V trimmed by 3 bases and J by 2 bases, 4 bases remained unmatched.

The CDR3 loop is CASSIAGIALTSYGYTF. In nucleotides, the CDR3 is TGTGCCAGTAGTATAGCAGGAATCGCCCTTACCTCCTATGGCTACACCTTC. The V call is TRBV19, the J call TRBJ1-2, with D unresolved. CDR3 length: 17 amino acids. Trimming left V 1 base short and J 4 bases short, with 19 bases between. CDR1 and CDR2 from the germline V gene are LNHDA and SQIVND (reference sequence).

This chain connects TRBV4-1 to TRBJ2-2; tentative D call: TRBD1 (5 bases). V dropped 1 base and J dropped 4 bases, with 10 bases sitting between them. The CDR3 is 15 amino acids. Per the germline V gene, CDR1 is MGHRA and CDR2 is YSYEKL. CDR3 sequence (DNA): TGCGCCAGCAGCCAAGTCCAGGGATTCACCGGGGAGCTGTTTTTT. Amino acid sequence: CASSQVQGFTGELFF.

This chain connects TRBV6-1 to TRBJ1-4, with D maybe TRBD1 (6 bases). CDR1 and CDR2 from the germline V gene are MNHNS and SASEGT. The CDR3 runs to 13 residues. Trimming took off 1 base at V and 15 bases at J, with 15 bases between the two ends. CDR3 nucleotides: TGTGCCAGCAGTGAAGTGCAGGGGTCAAAGGTGTTTTTT. This encodes CASSEVQGSKVFF.

This chain connects TRBV19 to TRBJ2-7; 10 nucleotides match TRBD2. J lost 6 bases, V lost 3 bases, and 14 bases had no gene match. The length of the CDR3 is 17 residues. Germline CDR1 LNHDA, CDR2 SQIVND (reference sequence). The CDR3 is CASSIGVAGGLRGEQYF. The CDR3 DNA follows: TGTGCCAGTAGTATCGGGGTAGCGGGGGGCCTCCGAGGCGAGCAGTACTTC.

Written as DNA, the CDR3 is TGTGCCAGCTCACTATCTAGCGGGGGGACTACAGATACGCAGTATTTT. Its translation: CASSLSSGGTTDTQYF. This chain uses TRBV18 with TRBJ2-3, with TRBD2 matching over 11 bases. CDR3 length: 16 amino acids. Germline V gives CDR1 KGHSH, CDR2 LQKENI. V shed 4 bases and J 3 bases; nucleotides not matched to a gene: 6.

The table lists this clone with a count of one. The V and J genes are TRBV5-4 and TRBJ2-2; 9 bases fit TRBD2. This CDR3 comprises 18 residues. In germline, CDR1 is SGHNT, CDR2 YYREEE (reference sequence). V lost 0 bases, J lost 5 bases, and 11 bases stayed unmatched. The CDR3, as DNA: TGTGCCAGCAGCTTGGATAGTAGCGGGAGACATAGTACCGGGGAGCTGTTTTTT. This translates into CASSLDSSGRHSTGELFF.

V gene TRBV7-2 combines with J gene TRBJ1-4; weak D call: TRBD1 (6 bases). The V and J ends lost 5 bases and 8 bases respectively, with 15 bases between them. CDR3 size: 14 residues. Germline values: CDR1 SGHTA, CDR2 FQGNSA. The CDR3 protein is CASSPGGGGEKLFF. The CDR3 DNA follows: TGTGCCAGCAGCCCTGGGGGGGGCGGGGAAAAACTGTTTTTT.

In its sample, this clone was seen once. The chain has TRBV29-1 and TRBJ1-5; no definite D call. CDR1 is SQVTM and CDR2 is ANQGSEA in the germline V gene. Trimming shortened V by 7 bases and J by 4 bases, and 17 bases separated the two germline ends. This CDR3 has 14 residues. The DNA of the CDR3 is TGCAGCGCCTGGACGGGAAGTACGAATCAGCCCCAGCATTTT. This translates into CSAWTGSTNQPQHF.

V and J are TRBV9 and TRBJ2-7, with D possibly being TRBD2 (6 bases). The V and J ends lost 1 base and 9 bases respectively, with 20 bases between them. CDR3 length: 15 residues. Germline V gene sequence: CDR1 SGDLS, CDR2 YYNGEE. The CDR3 loop reads CASSVTASGPGRQYF. The CDR3 DNA is TGTGCCAGCAGCGTAACGGCTTCGGGACCCGGGAGGCAGTACTTC.

The J gene is TRBJ2-7, the V gene TRBV30; 7 bases agree with TRBD1. Trimming cost V 5 bases and J 1 base; bases outside gene matches: 2. Germline-derived CDR1 and CDR2 are GTSNPN and SVGIG (reference sequence). The CDR3 extends over 12 amino acids. The CDR3 region is CAWGDRSYEQYF. CDR3 nucleotide sequence: TGTGCCTGGGGGGACAGATCCTACGAGCAGTACTTC.

The chain joins TRBV29-1 to TRBJ2-1, with 7 bases fitting TRBD2. CDR1 and CDR2 (germline): SQVTM, ANQGSEA. The V and J ends lost 4 bases and 5 bases, in that order; junction bases with no gene match: 11. The CDR3 sequence is 15 residues long. The CDR3 sequence is CSVGPRDYTNNEQFF. In DNA form, the CDR3 reads TGCAGCGTTGGACCCAGGGACTACACGAACAATGAGCAGTTCTTC.

This sequence joins TRBV27 and TRBJ2-2; 10 bases line up with TRBD1. V lost 5 bases to trimming and J lost 4 bases; unmatched junction nucleotides: 4. The CDR3 has 15 residues. Per the germline V gene, CDR1 is MNHEY and CDR2 is SMNVEV (reference sequence). CDR3 residues: CASSPWDRGTGELFF. The CDR3 coding sequence is TGTGCCAGCAGTCCCTGGGACAGGGGCACCGGGGAGCTGTTTTTT.

The J gene is TRBJ2-6, the V gene TRBV25-1; no reliable D call. CDR1 and CDR2 (germline): MGHDK, SYGVNS. V lost 7 bases and J lost 0, with 10 bases in between. This CDR3 has 15 amino acids. The CDR3 region is CASNSPVSGANVLTF. The CDR3 bases are TGTGCCAGCAATAGCCCGGTCTCTGGGGCCAACGTCCTGACTTTC.

The rearrangement links TRBV27 to TRBJ2-7, with D possibly being TRBD1 (6 bases). V was shortened by 4 bases and J by 1 base, with 11 bases between the two germline ends. This CDR3 has 14 amino acids. Per germline, CDR1 MNHEY and CDR2 SMNVEV (reference sequence). The CDR3 sequence is CASSWDTGSYEQYF. CDR3 DNA: TGTGCCAGCAGTTGGGATACAGGGTCCTACGAGCAGTACTTC.

The rearrangement joins TRBV21-1 to TRBJ1-2; the table's TRBD1 call for D was not verified on the DNA. TRBV21-1 is assigned pseudogene status. CDR3 length: 20 residues. DNA of the CDR3: TGTGCCAGCAGCAAAAAGGGGTCACTCCGGGACAGCCTAAGACTTTATGGCTACACCTTC. Translation gives CASSKKGSLRDSLRLYGYTF.

The chain joins TRBV5-1 to TRBJ2-1, with TRBD2 matching over 10 bases. The CDR3 loop spans 15 amino acids. J was trimmed by 12 bases and V by 2 bases; bases with no gene match: 11. Germline loops: CDR1 SGHRS, CDR2 YFSETQ. The CDR3 region has the DNA TGCGCCAGCAGCTTTTCCAGCGGGGGGGGAGATGGGCAGTTCTTC. Amino acid sequence: CASSFSSGGGDGQFF.

The chain couples TRBV11-1 to TRBJ2-7; 10 positions match TRBD2. Germline assignment: CDR1 SGHAT and CDR2 FQDESV (reference sequence). Unmatched junction bases numbered 8, after V lost 10 bases and J lost 2 bases. The CDR3 consists of 14 residues. The CDR3 loop reads CATQGLAGAYEQYF. The CDR3, as DNA: TGTGCCACGCAAGGGCTAGCGGGAGCCTACGAGCAGTACTTC.

The chain is built from TRBV25-1 and TRBJ2-1; the match to TRBD2 covers 12 bases. V shed 7 bases and J 14 bases; nucleotides not matched to a gene: 12. CDR3 length: 14 residues. In germline, CDR1 is MGHDK, CDR2 SYGVNS. This chain's CDR3 is CASTQTGLAGGEFF. Written as DNA, the CDR3 is TGTGCCAGCACCCAAACCGGGCTAGCGGGAGGGGAGTTCTTC.

The chain links TRBV2 to TRBJ1-6; TRBD1 matches 10 bases. CDR3 length equals 14 residues. The V gene's germline CDR1 is SNHLY and CDR2 FYNNEI. V was pared by 6 bases and J by 10 bases, with 6 bases of the junction left unmatched. CDR3 nucleotides: TGTGCCAGCAGCCTGACAGGGGGCAGATCACCCCTCCACTTT. This encodes CASSLTGGRSPLHF.

This clone was detected once. V gene TRBV5-1 combines with J gene TRBJ2-5, with a weak D call TRBD1 (6 bases). CDR3 length equals 15 residues. Germline loops: CDR1 SGHRS, CDR2 YFSETQ. V was shortened by 2 bases and J by 1 base, with 12 bases between the two germline ends. The CDR3: CASSLGRQAQETQYF. CDR3 sequence (DNA): TGCGCCAGCAGCTTAGGCCGACAGGCCCAAGAGACCCAGTACTTC.

This chain joins TRBV7-8 and TRBJ2-2, with 9 bases aligning to TRBD2. The germline V gene encodes CDR1 SGHVS and CDR2 FQNEAQ. The V and J ends lost 5 bases and 1 base, in that order; junction bases with no gene match: 8. The CDR3 is 17 amino acids. CDR3 amino acids: CASSPLAAGGNTGELFF. The CDR3 bases are TGTGCCAGCAGCCCCCTAGCAGCGGGAGGGAACACCGGGGAGCTGTTTTTT.

The chain recombines TRBV30 with TRBJ2-1; maybe TRBD2 (6 bases). The CDR3 consists of 15 residues. Germline V lookup: CDR1 GTSNPN, CDR2 SVGIG (reference sequence). V lost 1 base, J lost 12 bases, and 22 bases lay in between. CDR3 in amino acids: CAWSASAAGWMVQFF. CDR3 coding DNA: TGTGCCTGGAGTGCATCAGCGGCGGGATGGATGGTGCAGTTCTTC.

This chain connects TRBV5-6 to TRBJ2-4; 8 positions match TRBD1. The CDR3 is 15 amino acids. Unmatched junction bases numbered 10, after V lost 4 bases and J lost 7 bases. Looked up from germline, CDR1 is SGHDT and CDR2 is YYEEEE. The chain's CDR3 is CASSPDLGQGNIQYF. The CDR3 nucleotides read TGTGCCAGCAGCCCCGACCTAGGACAGGGTAACATTCAGTACTTC. Full variable domain (rest looked up from reference TRBV5-6 and TRBJ2-4): DAGVTQSPTHLIKTRGQQVTLRCSPKSGHDTVSWYQQALGQGPQFIFQYYEEEERQRGNFPDRFSGHQFPNYSSELNVNALLLGDSALYLCASSPDLGQGNIQYFGAGTRLSVL.

This chain links TRBV27 with TRBJ1-6; tentatively, D is TRBD1 (6 bases). Germline V gives CDR1 MNHEY, CDR2 SMNVEV (reference sequence). The CDR3 is 16 amino acids. With 3 bases removed from V and 0 bases from J, the gap between germline ends came to 9 bases. This chain's CDR3 is CASSLGRGSYNSPLHF. The CDR3 region has the DNA TGTGCCAGCAGTTTGGGCAGGGGCTCCTATAATTCACCCCTCCACTTT.

V is TRBV6-1 and J is TRBJ2-7; D is possibly TRBD1 (6 bases). This CDR3 is built from 15 residues. The germline V gene has CDR1 MNHNS and CDR2 SASEGT. Trimming shortened V by 0 bases and J by 3 bases, and 12 bases separated the two germline ends. For the CDR3, the DNA is TGTGCCAGCAGTGAAGCGCCAGGGGTCTACTACGAGCAGTACTTC. This sequence encodes CASSEAPGVYYEQYF.